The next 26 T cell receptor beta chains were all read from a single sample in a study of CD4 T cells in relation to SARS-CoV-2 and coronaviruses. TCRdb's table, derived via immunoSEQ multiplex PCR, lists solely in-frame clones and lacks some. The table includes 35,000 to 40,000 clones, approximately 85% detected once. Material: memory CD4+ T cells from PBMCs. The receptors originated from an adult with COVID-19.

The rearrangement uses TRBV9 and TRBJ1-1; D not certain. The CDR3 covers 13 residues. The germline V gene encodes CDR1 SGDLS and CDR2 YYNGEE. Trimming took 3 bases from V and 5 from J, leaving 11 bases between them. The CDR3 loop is CASSALMGTEAFF. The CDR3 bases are TGTGCCAGCAGCGCCCTTATGGGGACTGAAGCTTTCTTT.

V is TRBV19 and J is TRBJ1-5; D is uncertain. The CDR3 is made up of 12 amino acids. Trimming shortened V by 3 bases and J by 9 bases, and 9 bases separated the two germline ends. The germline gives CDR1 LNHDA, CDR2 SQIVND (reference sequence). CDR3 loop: CASSIAIGPQHF. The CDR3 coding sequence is TGTGCCAGTAGTATCGCGATTGGGCCCCAGCATTTT.

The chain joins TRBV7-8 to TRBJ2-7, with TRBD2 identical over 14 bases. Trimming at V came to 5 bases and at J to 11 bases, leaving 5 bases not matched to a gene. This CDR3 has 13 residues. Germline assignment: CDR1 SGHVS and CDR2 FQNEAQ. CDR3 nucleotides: TGTGCCAGCAGCCAGACTAGCGGGAGGGCGAAGTACTTC. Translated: CASSQTSGRAKYF.

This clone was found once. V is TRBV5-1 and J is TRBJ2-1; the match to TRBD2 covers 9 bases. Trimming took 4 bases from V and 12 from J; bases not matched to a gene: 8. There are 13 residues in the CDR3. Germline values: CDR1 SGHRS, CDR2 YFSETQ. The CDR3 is CASSESGRRGQFF. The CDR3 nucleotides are TGCGCCAGCAGCGAGAGCGGGAGGCGCGGGCAGTTCTTC.

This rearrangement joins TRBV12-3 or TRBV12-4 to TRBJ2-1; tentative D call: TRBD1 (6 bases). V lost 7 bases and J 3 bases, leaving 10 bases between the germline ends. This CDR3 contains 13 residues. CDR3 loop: CASTPTGYNEQFF. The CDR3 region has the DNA TGTGCCAGCACCCCGACAGGCTACAATGAGCAGTTCTTC.

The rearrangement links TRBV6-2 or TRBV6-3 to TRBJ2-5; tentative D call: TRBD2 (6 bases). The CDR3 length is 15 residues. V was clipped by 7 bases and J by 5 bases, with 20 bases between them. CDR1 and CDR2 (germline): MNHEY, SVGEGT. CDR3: CASTPGRLGWETQYF. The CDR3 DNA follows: TGTGCCAGCACCCCTGGGAGGCTTGGCTGGGAGACCCAGTACTTC.

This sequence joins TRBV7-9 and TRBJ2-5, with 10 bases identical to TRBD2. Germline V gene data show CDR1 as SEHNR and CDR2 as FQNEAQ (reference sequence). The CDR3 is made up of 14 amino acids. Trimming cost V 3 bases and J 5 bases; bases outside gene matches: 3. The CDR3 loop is CASSFPGLAETQYF. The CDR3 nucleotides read TGTGCCAGCAGCTTCCCGGGACTAGCGGAGACCCAGTACTTC.

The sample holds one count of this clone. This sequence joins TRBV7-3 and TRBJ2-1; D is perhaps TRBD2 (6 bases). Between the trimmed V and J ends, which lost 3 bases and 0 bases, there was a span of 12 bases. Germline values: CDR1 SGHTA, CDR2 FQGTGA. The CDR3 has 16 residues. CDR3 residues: CASSLIAGSSYNEQFF. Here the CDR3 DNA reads TGTGCCAGCAGCTTGATCGCGGGGAGCTCCTACAATGAGCAGTTCTTC.

CDR3 sequence (DNA): TGTGCCACCAGATCCCTCGGGGGGGAACAAGGAAACACCATATATTTT. It is translated as CATRSLGGEQGNTIYF. V is TRBV2 and J is TRBJ1-3, with a possible D match to TRBD1 (5 bases). Germline CDR1 reads SNHLY; CDR2 reads FYNNEI. This CDR3 region has 16 residues. The V end was cut by 10 bases, the J end by 4 bases, with 23 bases between. The variable domain in full, completed from reference TRBV2 and TRBJ1-3, reads EPEVTQTPSHQVTQMGQEVILRCVPISNHLYFYWYRQILGQKVEFLVSFYNNEISEKSEIFDDQFSVERPDGSNFTLKIRSTKLEDSAMYFCATRSLGGEQGNTIYFGEGSWLTVV.

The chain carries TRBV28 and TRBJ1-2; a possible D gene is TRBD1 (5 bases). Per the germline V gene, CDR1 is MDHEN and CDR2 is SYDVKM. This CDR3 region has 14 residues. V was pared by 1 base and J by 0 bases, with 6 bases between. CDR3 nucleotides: TGTGCCAGCAGTTTATTACAGGCTAACTATGGCTACACCTTC. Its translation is CASSLLQANYGYTF.

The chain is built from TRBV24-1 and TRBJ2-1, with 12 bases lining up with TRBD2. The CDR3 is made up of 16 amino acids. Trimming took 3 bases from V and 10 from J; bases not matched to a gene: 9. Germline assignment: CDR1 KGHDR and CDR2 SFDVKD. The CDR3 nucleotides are TGTGCCACCAGTGATCCGACTAGCGGGAGTGTCAGAGAGCAGTTCTTC. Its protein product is CATSDPTSGSVREQFF.

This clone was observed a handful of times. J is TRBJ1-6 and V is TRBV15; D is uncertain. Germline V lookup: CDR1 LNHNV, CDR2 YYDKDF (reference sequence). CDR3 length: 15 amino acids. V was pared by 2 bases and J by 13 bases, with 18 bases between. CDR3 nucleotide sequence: TGTGCCACCAGCAGAACTCGGCCCGGACTCAAGCCCCTCCACTTT. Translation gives CATSRTRPGLKPLHF.

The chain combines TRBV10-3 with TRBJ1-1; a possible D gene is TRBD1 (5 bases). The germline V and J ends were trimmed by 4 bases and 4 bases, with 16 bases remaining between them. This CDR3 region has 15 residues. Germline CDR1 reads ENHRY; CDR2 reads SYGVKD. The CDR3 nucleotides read TGTGCCATCAGTGCGGGGGGGGTCCGGGGCACTGAAGCTTTCTTT. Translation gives CAISAGGVRGTEAFF.

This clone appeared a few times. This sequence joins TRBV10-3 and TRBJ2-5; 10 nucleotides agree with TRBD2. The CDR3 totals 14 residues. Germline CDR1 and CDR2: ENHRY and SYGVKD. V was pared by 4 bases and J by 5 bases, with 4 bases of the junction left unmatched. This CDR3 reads CAISAGTSAETQYF. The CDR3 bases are TGTGCCATCAGTGCCGGGACTAGCGCGGAGACCCAGTACTTC.

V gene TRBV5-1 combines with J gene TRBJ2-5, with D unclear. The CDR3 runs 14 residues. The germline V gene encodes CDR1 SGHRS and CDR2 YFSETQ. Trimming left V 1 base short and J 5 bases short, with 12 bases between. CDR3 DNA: TGCGCCAGCAGCTTGTTCGTTGAGCAGGAGACCCAGTACTTC. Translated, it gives CASSLFVEQETQYF.

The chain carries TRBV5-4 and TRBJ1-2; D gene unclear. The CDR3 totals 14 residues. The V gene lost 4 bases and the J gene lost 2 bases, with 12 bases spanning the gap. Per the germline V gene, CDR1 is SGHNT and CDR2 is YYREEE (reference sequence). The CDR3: CASSLETGNYGYTF. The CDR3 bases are TGTGCCAGCAGCCTGGAGACGGGAAACTATGGCTACACCTTC.

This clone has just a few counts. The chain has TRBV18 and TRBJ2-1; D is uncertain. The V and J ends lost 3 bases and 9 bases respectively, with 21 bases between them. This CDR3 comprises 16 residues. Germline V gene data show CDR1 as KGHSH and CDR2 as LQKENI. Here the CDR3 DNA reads TGTGCCAGCTCACCGTCCGGGCAAGGTGAGAGCCTTGAGCAGTTCTTC. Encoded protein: CASSPSGQGESLEQFF. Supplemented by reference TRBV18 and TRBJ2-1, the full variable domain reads NAGVMQNPRHLVRRRGQEARLRCSPMKGHSHVYWYRQLPEEGLKFMVYLQKENIIDESGMPKERFSAEFPKEGPSILRIQQVVRGDSAAYFCASSPSGQGESLEQFFGPGTRLTVL.

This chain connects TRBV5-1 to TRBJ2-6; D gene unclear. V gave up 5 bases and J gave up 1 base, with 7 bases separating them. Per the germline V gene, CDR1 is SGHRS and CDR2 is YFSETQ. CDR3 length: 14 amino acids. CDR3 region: CASSFGSGANVLTF. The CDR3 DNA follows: TGCGCCAGCAGTTTTGGGTCTGGGGCCAACGTCCTGACTTTC.

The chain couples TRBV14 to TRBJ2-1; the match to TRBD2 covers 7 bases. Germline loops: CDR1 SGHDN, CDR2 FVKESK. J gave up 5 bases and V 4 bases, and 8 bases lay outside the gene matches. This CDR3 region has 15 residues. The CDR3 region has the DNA TGTGCCAGCAGCCGGGGAGCGGGATTCAACAATGAGCAGTTCTTC. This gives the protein CASSRGAGFNNEQFF.

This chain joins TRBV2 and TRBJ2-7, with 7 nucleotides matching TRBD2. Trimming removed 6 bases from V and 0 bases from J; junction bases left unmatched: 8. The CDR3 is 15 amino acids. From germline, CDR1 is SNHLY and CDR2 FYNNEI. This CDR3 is CASSLPSGTSYEQYF. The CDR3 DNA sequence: TGTGCCAGCAGCCTCCCGAGCGGGACCTCCTACGAGCAGTACTTC.

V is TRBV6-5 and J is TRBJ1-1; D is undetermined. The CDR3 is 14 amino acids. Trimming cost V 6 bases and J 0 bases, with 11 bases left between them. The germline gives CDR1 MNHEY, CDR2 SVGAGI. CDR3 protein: CASRLDGVNTEAFF. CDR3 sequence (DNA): TGTGCCAGCAGACTGGACGGCGTGAACACTGAAGCTTTCTTT.

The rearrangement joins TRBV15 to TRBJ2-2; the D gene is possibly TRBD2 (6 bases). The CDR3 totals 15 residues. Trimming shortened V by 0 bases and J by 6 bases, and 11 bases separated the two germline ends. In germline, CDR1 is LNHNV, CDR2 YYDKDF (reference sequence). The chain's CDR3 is CATSRDIAAAGELFF. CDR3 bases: TGTGCCACCAGCAGAGATATAGCGGCAGCCGGGGAGCTGTTTTTT.

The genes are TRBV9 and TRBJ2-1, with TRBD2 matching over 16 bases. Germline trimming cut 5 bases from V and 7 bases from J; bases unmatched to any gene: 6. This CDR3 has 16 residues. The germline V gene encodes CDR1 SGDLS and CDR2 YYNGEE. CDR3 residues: CASSHGTSGGENEQFF. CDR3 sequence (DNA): TGTGCCAGCAGTCATGGGACTAGCGGGGGGGAGAATGAGCAGTTCTTC.

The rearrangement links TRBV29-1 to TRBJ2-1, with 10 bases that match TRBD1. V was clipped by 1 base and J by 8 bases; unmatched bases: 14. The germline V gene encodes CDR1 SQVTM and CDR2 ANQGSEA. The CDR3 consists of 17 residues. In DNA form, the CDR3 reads TGCAGCGTTGAAGGGGCCCGTTATTTGACAGGGGGCTATGAGCAGTTCTTC. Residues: CSVEGARYLTGGYEQFF.

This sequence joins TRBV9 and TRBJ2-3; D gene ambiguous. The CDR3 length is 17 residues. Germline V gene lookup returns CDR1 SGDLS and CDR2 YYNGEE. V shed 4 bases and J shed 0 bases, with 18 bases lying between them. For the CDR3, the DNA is TGTGCCAGCAGCCCCGGTTTGCGGATCTCTAGCACAGATACGCAGTATTTT. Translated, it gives CASSPGLRISSTDTQYF.

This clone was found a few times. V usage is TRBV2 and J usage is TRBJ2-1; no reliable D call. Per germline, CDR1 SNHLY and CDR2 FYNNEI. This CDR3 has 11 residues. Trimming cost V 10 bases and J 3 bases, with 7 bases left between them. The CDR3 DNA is TGTGCCACAGGATTCTACAATGAGCAGTTCTTC. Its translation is CATGFYNEQFF.